One and the same sample provided the 13 T cell receptor beta chains below, sequenced in a study of T-cell memory formation after mild COVID-19. TCRdb passed the 5' RACE reads through MiXCR, listing each CDR3 protein once. Among about 110,000 distinct CDR3 sequences listed, about a fifth were seen once. Sequenced input: PBMCs or a T cell subset sorted from them (not recorded which). The receptor source for this set is a man between 18 and 29 years old who had mild COVID-19 (a few samples of this study predate the infection). Cell type and time point are not known.

This CDR3 reads CASSPEFPGPNVGKLFF. CDR3 DNA: TGTGCCAGCAGCCCCGAATTCCCGGGACCCAACGTTGGAAAACTGTTTTTT. This rearrangement joins TRBV7-2 to TRBJ1-4; tentative D call: TRBD1 (5 bases). Per germline, CDR1 SGHTA and CDR2 FQGNSA. Between the trimmed V and J ends, which lost 5 bases and 10 bases, there was a span of 26 bases. CDR3 size: 17 residues. Complete variable domain (other parts from reference TRBV7-2 and TRBJ1-4): GAGVSQSPSNKVTEKGKDVELRCDPISGHTALYWYRQSLGQGLEFLIYFQGNSAPDKSGLPSDRFSAERTGGSVSTLTIQRTQQEDSAVYLCASSPEFPGPNVGKLFFGSGTQLSVL.

This clonotype came up a few times. This chain connects TRBV5-6 to TRBJ2-7; D is perhaps TRBD1 (5 bases). Germline CDR1 reads SGHDT; CDR2 reads YYEEEE. Trimming cost V 5 bases and J 0 bases, with 9 bases left between them. This CDR3 spans 13 amino acids. The CDR3 nucleotides are TGTGCCAGCAGTTGGACACCCTCCTACGAGCAGTACTTC. The encoded protein is CASSWTPSYEQYF.

This clonotype was counted a few times. The J gene is TRBJ1-5, the V gene TRBV4-1; D is uncertain. Per the germline V gene, CDR1 is MGHRA and CDR2 is YSYEKL. Between the trimmed V and J ends, which lost 4 bases and 3 bases, there was a span of 10 bases. The CDR3 totals 14 residues. The CDR3 spells CASSLYGVNQPQHF. DNA of the CDR3: TGCGCCAGCAGCCTGTACGGTGTCAATCAGCCCCAGCATTTT.

This clonotype came up many times. This chain connects TRBV12-3 or TRBV12-4 to TRBJ2-7, with a weak D call TRBD1 (5 bases). Trimming stripped 8 bases from V and 4 bases from J, with 9 bases between. CDR3 length: 11 amino acids. CDR3: CASGRGYEQYF. CDR3 coding DNA: TGTGCCAGCGGAAGGGGTTACGAGCAGTACTTC.

This rearrangement joins TRBV2 to TRBJ1-2, with a tentative D call TRBD1 (5 bases). Germline V gives CDR1 SNHLY, CDR2 FYNNEI. Trimming left V 3 bases short and J 7 bases short, with 21 bases between. This CDR3 is 16 amino acids long. CDR3 nucleotide sequence: TGTGCCAGCAGTGATGTCGGGGGAACCCGCGACGTTGGCTACACCTTC. This translates into CASSDVGGTRDVGYTF.

The rearrangement joins TRBV7-9 to TRBJ2-2, with unresolved D. Trimming removed 4 bases at V and 10 bases at J, with 7 bases between. The CDR3 has 11 residues. CDR1 is SEHNR and CDR2 is FQNEAQ in the germline V gene (reference sequence). CDR3 in DNA: TGTGCCAGCAGCTCCCCCGTGGAGCTGTTTTTT. Translated, it gives CASSSPVELFF.

This chain links TRBV11-2 with TRBJ2-3, with a weak D call TRBD2 (6 bases). CDR1 and CDR2 from the germline V gene are SGHAT and FQNNGV. This CDR3 region has 15 residues. The germline V and J ends were trimmed by 1 base and 2 bases, with 10 bases remaining between them. The CDR3 protein is CASSLVAGYTDTQYF. The CDR3 nucleotides read TGTGCCAGCAGCTTAGTGGCGGGGTACACAGATACGCAGTATTTT.

This chain uses TRBV29-1 with TRBJ1-2, with D possibly matching TRBD1 (5 bases). The CDR3 contains 13 residues. The germline V and J ends were trimmed by 2 bases and 2 bases, with 9 bases remaining between them. CDR1 is SQVTM, CDR2 ANQGSEA, per germline. The CDR3 spells CSVEIPGNYGYTF. The CDR3 DNA sequence: TGCAGCGTTGAAATCCCAGGGAACTATGGCTACACCTTC.

A few counts support this clonotype. The chain employs TRBV11-2 and TRBJ2-1; tentative D call: TRBD1 (7 bases). The CDR3 runs 14 residues. Germline V gives CDR1 SGHAT, CDR2 FQNNGV. With 6 bases removed from V and 3 bases from J, the gap between germline ends came to 12 bases. Here the CDR3 DNA reads TGTGCCAGCAGTCCGCAGGGGGGCTACAATGAGCAGTTCTTC. Translation: CASSPQGGYNEQFF. Using reference TRBV11-2 and TRBJ2-1 for the parts outside the CDR3, the full variable domain is EAGVAQSPRYKIIEKRQSVAFWCNPISGHATLYWYQQILGQGPKLLIQFQNNGVVDDSQLPKDRFSAERLKGVDSTLKIQPAKLEDSAVYLCASSPQGGYNEQFFGPGTRLTVL.

The chain links TRBV7-9 to TRBJ2-7; no clear D gene. The CDR3 has 12 residues. V was clipped by 4 bases and J by 3 bases, with 7 bases between them. Germline V gene data show CDR1 as SEHNR and CDR2 as FQNEAQ (reference sequence). The CDR3 protein is CASSWTVYEQYF. For the CDR3, the DNA is TGTGCCAGCAGCTGGACGGTCTACGAGCAGTACTTC. Looking up the rest from reference TRBV7-9 and TRBJ2-7 gives the full variable domain: DTGVSQNPRHKITKRGQNVTFRCDPISEHNRLYWYRQTLGQGPEFLTYFQNEAQLEKSRLLSDRFSAERPKGSFSTLEIQRTEQGDSAMYLCASSWTVYEQYFGPGTRLTVT.

This clonotype was picked up a small number of times. V usage is TRBV23-1 and J usage is TRBJ2-2; tentative D call: TRBD1 (5 bases). TRBV23-1 is an ORF for which the function is uncertain. CDR3 size: 15 residues. Trimming took 4 bases from V and 4 from J, leaving 13 bases between them. As DNA, the CDR3 is TGCGCCAGCAGTCCACAGGAAGTGAGCACCGGGGAGCTGTTTTTT. Its protein product is CASSPQEVSTGELFF.

The V call is TRBV7-6, the J call TRBJ2-7; D gene unclear. Trimming shortened V by 4 bases and J by 4 bases, and 11 bases separated the two germline ends. CDR3 length: 13 amino acids. Germline lookup yields CDR1 SGHVS and CDR2 FNYEAQ. Here the CDR3 DNA reads TGTGCCAGCAGCTCCAGTCCGGAGTACGAGCAGTACGTC. Translating gives CASSSSPEYEQYV.

The chain couples TRBV5-1 to TRBJ2-2, with 11 bases matching TRBD2. The CDR3 extends over 16 amino acids. After removal of 1 base from V and 6 bases from J, the junction contained 5 bases not matched to a gene. CDR1 and CDR2 (germline): SGHRS, YFSETQ. CDR3 coding DNA: TGCGCCAGCAGCTTGACTAGCGGGGGATTGTCCGGGGAGCTGTTTTTT. Protein product: CASSLTSGGLSGELFF.